Shown below are 9 T cell receptor beta chains from a single sample sequenced in a study of T cell repertoires in cytomegalovirus infection. TCRdb re-called the reads with MiXCR, one entry per CDR3 protein. Among about 490,000 distinct CDR3 sequences listed, approximately 10% were seen once. Input material: PBMCs. These receptor sequences come from a human donor in good health (CMV status not recorded). Some clones in this sample may be carry-over from other donors' samples.

The V call is TRBV2, the J call TRBJ1-2; 9 bases line up with TRBD1. The CDR3 length is 13 residues. Trimming at V came to 8 bases and at J to 4 bases, leaving 5 bases not matched to a gene. Germline V gives CDR1 SNHLY, CDR2 FYNNEI. CDR3 DNA: TGTGCCAGCCCCCGGGGACAGGGCTATGGCTACACCTTC. Translation gives CASPRGQGYGYTF.

This clonotype came up a few times. The chain employs TRBV3-1 and TRBJ2-5, with 9 nucleotides matching TRBD2. The junction had 4 bases not matched to a gene; V was cut back by 7 bases and J by 4 bases. The CDR3 has 13 residues. Per the germline V gene, CDR1 is LGHDT and CDR2 is YNNKEL (reference sequence). In nucleotides, the CDR3 is TGTGCCAGCAAAGAAGCGGGAGGAGAGACCCAGTACTTC. This codes for CASKEAGGETQYF.

This chain uses TRBV20-1 with TRBJ1-3; D unclear. The CDR3 length is 14 residues. The germline V gene encodes CDR1 DFQATT and CDR2 SNEGSKA (reference sequence). V was cut by 0 bases and J by 0 bases, with 6 bases left in between. CDR3 in DNA: TGCAGTGCTAGAGATAGCCTCTCTGGAAACACCATATATTTT. Residues: CSARDSLSGNTIYF.

This clonotype appeared many times. V gene TRBV19 combines with J gene TRBJ1-2; no clear D. The CDR3 is 12 residues long. V lost 10 bases and J lost 1, with 10 bases in between. Germline CDR1 is LNHDA and CDR2 is SQIVND (reference sequence). The CDR3 nucleotides are TGTGCCATTCCGACCCTTAACTATGGCTACACCTTC. Translation gives CAIPTLNYGYTF.

Here the CDR3 reads CASSPLAGGRPSTDTQYF. The DNA of the CDR3 is TGTGCCAGCAGTCCCCTAGCGGGAGGACGCCCTAGCACAGATACGCAGTATTTT. The V call is TRBV25-1, the J call TRBJ2-3, with TRBD2 matching 11 bases. The germline CDR1 and CDR2 sequences are MGHDK and SYGVNS. V gave up 5 bases and J gave up 0 bases; unmatched junction bases: 10. The CDR3 covers 18 residues.

Ten or more counts support this clonotype. The chain employs TRBV6-5 and TRBJ2-7; 13 bases map to TRBD2. Per the germline V gene, CDR1 is MNHEY and CDR2 is SVGAGI. CDR3 length: 15 amino acids. Trimming removed 2 bases from V and 6 bases from J; junction bases left unmatched: 4. The CDR3 reads CASSYGLAGEAEQYF. The CDR3 DNA reads as TGTGCCAGCAGTTACGGACTAGCGGGAGAAGCCGAGCAGTACTTC.

The CDR3 nucleotides are TGTGCCAGCAGCTTAGATGGGGCGAGCTCCTACAATGAGCAGTTCTTC. Residues: CASSLDGASSYNEQFF. The rearrangement joins TRBV5-4 to TRBJ2-1; weak D call: TRBD1 (5 bases). V gave up 2 bases and J gave up 0 bases, with 12 bases separating them. The CDR3 covers 16 residues. From germline, CDR1 is SGHNT and CDR2 YYREEE (reference sequence).

This clonotype turned up a few times. This sequence joins TRBV24-1 and TRBJ2-1; 8 positions match TRBD2. Germline V lookup: CDR1 KGHDR, CDR2 SFDVKD. V shed 9 bases and J 0 bases; nucleotides not matched to a gene: 6. CDR3 length equals 15 residues. The CDR3 loop is CATRGGGSSYNEQFF. The DNA of the CDR3 is TGTGCCACCCGGGGGGGGGGTAGCTCCTACAATGAGCAGTTCTTC.

The chain recombines TRBV25-1 with TRBJ1-2, with no clear D. Germline CDR1 and CDR2: MGHDK and SYGVNS. Trimming took off 4 bases at V and 4 bases at J, with 7 bases between the two ends. CDR3 length: 12 amino acids. CDR3 in amino acids: CASSVAGYGYTF. The CDR3 DNA reads TGTGCCAGCAGTGTGGCGGGCTATGGCTACACCTTC.